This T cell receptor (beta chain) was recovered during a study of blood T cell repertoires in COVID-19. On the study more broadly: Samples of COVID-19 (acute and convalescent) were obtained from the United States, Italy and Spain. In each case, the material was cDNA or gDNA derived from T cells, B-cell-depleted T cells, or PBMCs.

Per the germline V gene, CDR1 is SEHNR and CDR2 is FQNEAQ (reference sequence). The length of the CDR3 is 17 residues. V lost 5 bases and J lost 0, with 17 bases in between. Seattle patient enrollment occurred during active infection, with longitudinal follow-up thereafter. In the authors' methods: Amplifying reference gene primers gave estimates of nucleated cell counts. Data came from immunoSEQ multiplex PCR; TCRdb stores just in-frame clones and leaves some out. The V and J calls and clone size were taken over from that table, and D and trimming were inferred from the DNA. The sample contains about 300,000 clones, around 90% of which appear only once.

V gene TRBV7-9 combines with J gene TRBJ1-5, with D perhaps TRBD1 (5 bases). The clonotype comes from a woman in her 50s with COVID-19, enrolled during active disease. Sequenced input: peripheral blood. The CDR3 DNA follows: TGTGCCAGCAGCGGTAGTGGGGCGACATATAGCAATCAGCCCCAGCATTTT. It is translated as CASSGSGATYSNQPQHF. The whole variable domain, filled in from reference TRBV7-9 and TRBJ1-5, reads DTGVSQNPRHKITKRGQNVTFRCDPISEHNRLYWYRQTLGQGPEFLTYFQNEAQLEKSRLLSDRFSAERPKGSFSTLEIQRTEQGDSAMYLCASSGSGATYSNQPQHFGDGTRLSIL.